One and the same sample provided the 27 T cell receptor beta chains below, sequenced in a study of Ad26.COV2.S vaccination and SARS-CoV-2 variants. The treatment denotes: roughly 19 received Ad26.COV2.S at low or high dose, single or two shots; about 5 received placebo; per-sample allocation not given. After the first vaccine or placebo injection, samples were drawn on day 63. The protocol was immunoSEQ multiplex PCR, while the TCRdb copy is restricted to in-frame clones and leaves out a portion. The sample includes 300,000 to 350,000 clones, over 80% of them seen just once. Here the sequenced sample was peripheral blood, taken in a trial of Ad26.COV2.S vaccine versus placebo. The receptors derive from a person aged 18-65 years who received the Ad26.COV2.S COVID-19 vaccine or a placebo.

This clone was counted once. The gene calls are TRBV28 and TRBJ1-1, with D tentatively TRBD1 (5 bases). V gave up 4 bases and J gave up 2 bases, with 14 bases separating them. Germline V gives CDR1 MDHEN, CDR2 SYDVKM. The length of the CDR3 is 15 residues. CDR3 sequence reads: CASSSPGTVNTEAFF. Here the CDR3 DNA reads TGTGCCAGCAGTTCACCCGGGACCGTAAACACTGAAGCTTTCTTT.

This rearrangement joins TRBV3-1 (or the pseudogene TRBV3-2) to TRBJ2-3; D may match TRBD1 or TRBD2 (6 bases each). V lost 8 bases and J lost 6, with 12 bases in between. The CDR3 has 12 residues. Per germline, CDR1 LGHDT and CDR2 YNNKEL (reference sequence). The CDR3: CASETRGDTQYF. Here the CDR3 DNA reads TGTGCCAGCGAGACTAGGGGGGATACGCAGTATTTT.

V and J are TRBV19 and TRBJ2-5; the D is unclear. This CDR3 has 14 residues. The V gene's germline CDR1 is LNHDA and CDR2 SQIVND (reference sequence). The V end was cut by 1 base, the J end by 6 bases, with 12 bases between. The CDR3 protein is CASSIASQAKTQYF. The CDR3 DNA reads TGTGCCAGTAGTATAGCCAGTCAGGCCAAGACCCAGTACTTC.

The genes are TRBV5-1 and TRBJ1-1; TRBD1 agrees at 8 bases. The CDR3 is 16 residues long. V shed 4 bases and J 0 bases; nucleotides not matched to a gene: 8. Germline CDR1 and CDR2: SGHRS and YFSETQ. CDR3 bases: TGCGCCAGCAGCCGGGATCCACAGGGGGTGAACACTGAAGCTTTCTTT. Residues: CASSRDPQGVNTEAFF.

The genes are TRBV10-2 and TRBJ1-5; D call uncertain. Deletions cut 4 bases from V and 7 bases from J, with 17 bases between. Germline V gene lookup returns CDR1 WSHSY and CDR2 SAAADI. The CDR3 sequence is 15 residues long. The CDR3 reads CASSGVEGGLQPQHF. The CDR3 region has the DNA TGCGCCAGCAGTGGGGTTGAGGGAGGCCTCCAGCCCCAGCATTTT.

This rearrangement joins TRBV11-3 to TRBJ2-7, with 10 nucleotides matching TRBD2. The CDR3 runs to 17 residues. Germline V lookup: CDR1 SGHNT, CDR2 YENEEA. Losses at the gene ends were 1 base for V and 0 bases for J; bases not matched to a gene: 6. DNA of the CDR3: TGTGCCAGCAGCTTAGTACTAGCGGGACCCACCTCCTACGAGCAGTACTTC. It is translated as CASSLVLAGPTSYEQYF. Full variable domain (missing parts from reference TRBV11-3 and TRBJ2-7): EAGVVQSPRYKIIEKKQPVAFWCNPISGHNTLYWYLQNLGQGPELLIRYENEEAVDDSQLPKDRFSAERLKGVDSTLKIQPAELGDSAVYLCASSLVLAGPTSYEQYFGPGTRLTVT.

The chain carries TRBV5-1 and TRBJ1-6, with a possible D match to TRBD1 (6 bases). In germline, CDR1 is SGHRS, CDR2 YFSETQ. CDR3 length: 14 residues. V lost 4 bases to trimming and J lost 10 bases, with 15 bases between them. CDR3 residues: CASSLQGYGSPLHF. CDR3 sequence (DNA): TGCGCCAGCAGCCTACAGGGATACGGGTCACCCCTCCACTTT.

This sequence joins TRBV5-1 and TRBJ1-1, with unresolved D. V lost 4 bases and J 2 bases, leaving 12 bases between the germline ends. In germline, CDR1 is SGHRS, CDR2 YFSETQ. The CDR3 has 14 amino acids. CDR3 loop: CASSPRILNTEAFF. CDR3 DNA sequence: TGCGCCAGCAGCCCTCGCATACTTAACACTGAAGCTTTCTTT.

The chain couples TRBV6-2 or TRBV6-3 to TRBJ2-7; D gene unclear. V gave up 4 bases and J gave up 0 bases, with 7 bases separating them. In germline, CDR1 is MNHEY, CDR2 SVGEGT. The CDR3 spans 13 residues. The CDR3 DNA is TGTGCCAGCAGTTCGCCAAGCTCCTACGAGCAGTACTTC. Its protein is CASSSPSSYEQYF.

This chain links TRBV14 with TRBJ1-1, with D tentatively TRBD1 (5 bases). Trimming stripped 4 bases from V and 4 bases from J, with 10 bases between. CDR1 SGHDN and CDR2 FVKESK come from the germline V gene. The CDR3 has 13 residues. In DNA form, the CDR3 reads TGTGCCAGCAGCCCCCAGGGTCCCACTGAAGCTTTCTTT. Amino acid sequence: CASSPQGPTEAFF.

Here the CDR3 DNA reads TGTGCCAGCAGCCGTACTACCTACCCGGGACTAGCGGTTCAAGAGACCCAGTACTTC. Encoded protein: CASSRTTYPGLAVQETQYF. This chain links TRBV27 with TRBJ2-5; 11 bases agree with TRBD2. This CDR3 has 19 amino acids. The V gene end was trimmed by 6 bases and the J gene end by 2 bases; junction bases not matched to a gene: 17. Per the germline V gene, CDR1 is MNHEY and CDR2 is SMNVEV (reference sequence).

The table lists this clone with a count of one. This chain uses TRBV15 with TRBJ2-2; tentatively, D is TRBD2 (6 bases). Germline V gene data show CDR1 as LNHNV and CDR2 as YYDKDF (reference sequence). V was pared by 5 bases and J by 1 base, with 11 bases between. The CDR3 runs 15 residues. The CDR3 reads CATSAWGENTGELFF. In nucleotides, the CDR3 is TGTGCCACCAGCGCGTGGGGGGAGAACACCGGGGAGCTGTTTTTT.

This clone was detected once. The rearrangement uses TRBV5-1 and TRBJ2-2; D remains unclear. CDR1 and CDR2 (germline): SGHRS, YFSETQ. The CDR3 is made up of 14 amino acids. Trimming took off 0 bases at V and 6 bases at J, with 9 bases between the two ends. In DNA, the CDR3 is TGCGCCAGCAGCTTGGCTGGGGTTGCCGGGGAGCTGTTTTTT. It codes for CASSLAGVAGELFF.

V and J are TRBV28 and TRBJ1-4; D not resolved. The CDR3 consists of 13 residues. V lost 4 bases to trimming and J lost 8 bases, with 11 bases between them. The germline CDR1 and CDR2 sequences are MDHEN and SYDVKM. For the CDR3, the DNA is TGTGCCAGCAGTTCGCTAGGGTTAGAAAAACTGTTTTTT. Protein product: CASSSLGLEKLFF.

The CDR3 loop reads CASSEVFGNSNQPQHF. The CDR3 DNA reads TGTGCCAGCAGTGAAGTTTTCGGTAATAGCAATCAGCCCCAGCATTTT. This chain uses TRBV6-1 with TRBJ1-5; D ambiguous. CDR3 length: 16 residues. V lost 1 base and J lost 0, with 10 bases in between. Germline V gene lookup returns CDR1 MNHNS and CDR2 SASEGT.

The V call is TRBV6-2 or TRBV6-3, the J call TRBJ1-5, with D unresolved. This CDR3 comprises 14 residues. V shed 5 bases and J shed 0 bases, with 8 bases lying between them. CDR1 is MNHEY, CDR2 SVGEGT, per germline. CDR3 DNA: TGTGCCAGCAGTGACAACTATAGCAATCAGCCCCAGCATTTT. Translating gives CASSDNYSNQPQHF.

On this clone itself: Other DNA sequences within the sample encode an identical CDR3. The chain has TRBV9 and TRBJ1-3; tentative D call: TRBD1 (5 bases). This CDR3 spans 14 amino acids. Trimming removed 0 bases from V and 3 bases from J, with 7 bases in between. CDR1 and CDR2 from the germline V gene are SGDLS and YYNGEE. This chain's CDR3 is CASSVGDSGNTIYF. The DNA of the CDR3 is TGTGCCAGCAGCGTAGGCGACAGTGGAAACACCATATATTTT. The full variable domain, rest sourced from reference TRBV9 and TRBJ1-3, is DSGVTQTPKHLITATGQRVTLRCSPRSGDLSVYWYQQSLDQGLQFLIQYYNGEERAKGNILERFSAQQFPDLHSELNLSSLELGDSALYFCASSVGDSGNTIYFGEGSWLTVV.

The rearrangement uses TRBV12-3 or TRBV12-4 and TRBJ2-7; 12 bases agree with TRBD1. V was clipped by 8 bases and J by 5 bases; unmatched bases: 1. CDR3 length: 12 amino acids. The CDR3 is CASGTGGDEQYF. The CDR3, as DNA: TGTGCCAGCGGGACAGGGGGCGACGAGCAGTACTTC.

The CDR3 nucleotides are TGTGCCAGCAGTTTTATGGGCAGTCAGCCCCAGCATTTT. This translates into CASSFMGSQPQHF. This chain uses TRBV27 with TRBJ1-5; D uncertain. CDR3 length equals 13 residues. V was cut by 3 bases and J by 6 bases, with 9 bases left in between. Per the germline V gene, CDR1 is MNHEY and CDR2 is SMNVEV (reference sequence).

This chain uses TRBV5-1 with TRBJ2-2, with D tentatively TRBD2 (6 bases). This CDR3 contains 16 residues. V was cut by 1 base and J by 6 bases, with 16 bases left in between. In germline, CDR1 is SGHRS, CDR2 YFSETQ. The DNA for the CDR3 is TGCGCCAGCAGCTTGCAACCGCGGGGATCGTCCGGGGAGCTGTTTTTT. It specifies CASSLQPRGSSGELFF.

The chain carries TRBV19 and TRBJ2-7; 9 bases map to TRBD1. With V trimmed by 7 bases and J by 5 bases, 9 bases remained unmatched. CDR1 and CDR2 (germline): LNHDA, SQIVND (reference sequence). This CDR3 has 14 amino acids. The CDR3 DNA reads as TGTGCCAGTAACGCCGGGACAGGGATCCACGAGCAGTACTTC. Its translation: CASNAGTGIHEQYF.

The chain recombines TRBV28 with TRBJ1-2, with D tentatively TRBD1 (6 bases). V gave up 6 bases and J gave up 4 bases, with 12 bases separating them. Looked up from germline, CDR1 is MDHEN and CDR2 is SYDVKM. CDR3 size: 13 residues. The CDR3 spells CASSPRQAYGYTF. CDR3 DNA: TGTGCCAGCAGCCCCCGACAGGCCTATGGCTACACCTTC.

V gene TRBV10-2 combines with J gene TRBJ2-7; 11 bases map to TRBD2. Germline CDR1 and CDR2: WSHSY and SAAADI. Trimming at V came to 4 bases and at J to 3 bases, leaving 5 bases not matched to a gene. CDR3 length equals 15 residues. The CDR3 sequence is CASSGSTSGVYEQYF. The DNA of the CDR3 is TGCGCCAGCAGTGGGTCGACTAGCGGGGTCTACGAGCAGTACTTC.

The CDR3 spells CASSLKGSGNTIYF. The CDR3 coding sequence is TGTGCCAGCAGCTTAAAAGGGTCTGGAAACACCATATATTTT. The genes are TRBV7-9 and TRBJ1-3; D unclear. The V end lost 2 bases, the J end lost 1 base, and 6 bases lay between the germline ends. The CDR3 is made up of 14 amino acids. Germline lookup yields CDR1 SEHNR and CDR2 FQNEAQ (reference sequence).

The CDR3 is CASSPRRGHYGYTF. The CDR3 DNA reads TGTGCCAGCAGCCCCCGAAGGGGTCACTATGGCTACACCTTC. This chain links TRBV28 with TRBJ1-2; TRBD1 is a possible D gene (5 bases). The V end lost 6 bases, the J end lost 3 bases, and 14 bases lay between the germline ends. This CDR3 spans 14 amino acids. Germline V gives CDR1 MDHEN, CDR2 SYDVKM.

The chain recombines TRBV11-2 with TRBJ1-1; possible D gene TRBD1, 6 bases. The ends were cut back, 5 bases at V and 4 bases at J, with 14 bases in the middle. The CDR3 is 14 amino acids. The germline V gene has CDR1 SGHAT and CDR2 FQNNGV. CDR3 region: CASSAGVDGTEAFF. CDR3 in DNA: TGTGCCAGCAGCGCAGGGGTTGATGGCACTGAAGCTTTCTTT.

The chain is built from TRBV4-1 and TRBJ1-2; 8 bases are a match to TRBD1. V shed 1 base, J shed 4 bases, and the junction held 5 bases outside the gene matches. The CDR3 is 15 residues long. CDR1 and CDR2 from the germline V gene are MGHRA and YSYEKL. CDR3 DNA sequence: TGCGCCAGCAGCCAAGGGGACAGGACCAGCTATGGCTACACCTTC. The encoded protein is CASSQGDRTSYGYTF.